This T cell receptor beta chain appears in the sequencing data of a study of blood T cell repertoires in COVID-19. Study-level background: The study drew acute and convalescent COVID-19 samples from the United States, Italy and Spain. Sources were T cells, B-cell-depleted T cells, or PBMCs; the material itself was cDNA or gDNA.

In the authors' workflow: Estimates of nucleated cell counts were drawn from the amplification of reference gene primers. Sequenced by immunoSEQ multiplex PCR; TCRdb stores in-frame clones only, minus some. From that table come the V and J calls and clone size; the DNA was used to work out D and trimming. The sample records more than 95,000 clones, 82% being singletons. Germline V gene lookup returns CDR1 SGHTA and CDR2 FQGNSA. Deletions cut 5 bases from V and 1 base from J, with 8 bases between. The length of the CDR3 is 13 residues. J is TRBJ1-1 and V is TRBV7-2; D not resolved. The specimen was peripheral blood. This sequence originates from a man aged 80 or over with acute or convalescent COVID-19. CDR3 sequence (DNA): TGTGCCAGCAGCCAAGGAGCGAACACTGAAGCTTTCTTT. Its translation: CASSQGANTEAFF.